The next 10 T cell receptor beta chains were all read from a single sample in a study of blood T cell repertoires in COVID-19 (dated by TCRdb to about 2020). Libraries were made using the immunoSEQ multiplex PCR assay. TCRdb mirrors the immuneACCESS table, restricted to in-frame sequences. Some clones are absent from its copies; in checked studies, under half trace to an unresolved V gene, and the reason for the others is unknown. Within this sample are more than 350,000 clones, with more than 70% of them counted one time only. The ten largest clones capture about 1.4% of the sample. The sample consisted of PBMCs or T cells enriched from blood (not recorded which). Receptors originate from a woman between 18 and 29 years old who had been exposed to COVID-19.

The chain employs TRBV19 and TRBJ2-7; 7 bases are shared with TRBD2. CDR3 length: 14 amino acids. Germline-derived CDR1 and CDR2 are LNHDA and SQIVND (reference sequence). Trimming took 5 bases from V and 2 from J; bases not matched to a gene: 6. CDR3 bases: TGTGCCAGTAGTCCGGGACTATTTACCTACGAGCAGTACTTC. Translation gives CASSPGLFTYEQYF.

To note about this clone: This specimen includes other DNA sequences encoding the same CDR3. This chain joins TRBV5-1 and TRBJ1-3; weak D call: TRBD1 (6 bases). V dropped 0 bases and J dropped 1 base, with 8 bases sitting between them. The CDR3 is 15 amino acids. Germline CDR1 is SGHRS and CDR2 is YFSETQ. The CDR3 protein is CASSLDRVSGNTIYF. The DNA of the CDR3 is TGCGCCAGCAGCTTGGACAGGGTGTCTGGAAACACCATATATTTT.

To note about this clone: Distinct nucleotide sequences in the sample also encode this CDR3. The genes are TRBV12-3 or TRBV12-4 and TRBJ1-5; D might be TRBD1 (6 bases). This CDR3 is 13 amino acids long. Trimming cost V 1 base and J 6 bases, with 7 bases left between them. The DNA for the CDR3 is TGTGCCAGCAGTTTAGAAGGGGGTCAGCCCCAGCATTTT. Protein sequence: CASSLEGGQPQHF.

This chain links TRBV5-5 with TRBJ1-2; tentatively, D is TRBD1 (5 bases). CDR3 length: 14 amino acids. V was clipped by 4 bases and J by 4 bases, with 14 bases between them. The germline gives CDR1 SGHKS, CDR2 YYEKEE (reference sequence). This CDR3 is CASSPYTGVYGYTF. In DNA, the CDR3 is TGTGCCAGCAGCCCGTATACAGGCGTCTATGGCTACACCTTC.

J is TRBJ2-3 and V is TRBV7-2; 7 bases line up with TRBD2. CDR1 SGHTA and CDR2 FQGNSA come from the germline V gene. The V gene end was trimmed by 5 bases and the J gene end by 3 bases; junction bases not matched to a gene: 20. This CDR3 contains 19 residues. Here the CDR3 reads CASSPARGGSWSITDTQYF. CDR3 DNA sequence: TGTGCCAGCAGCCCCGCCCGAGGCGGGAGCTGGTCTATTACAGATACGCAGTATTTT.

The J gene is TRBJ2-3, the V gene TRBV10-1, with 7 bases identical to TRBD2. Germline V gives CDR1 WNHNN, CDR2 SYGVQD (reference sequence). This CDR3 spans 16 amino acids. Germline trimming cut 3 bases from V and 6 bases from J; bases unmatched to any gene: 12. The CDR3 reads CASSDPGTAGGDTQYF. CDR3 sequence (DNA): TGCGCCAGCAGTGACCCAGGGACGGCCGGGGGGGATACGCAGTATTTT.

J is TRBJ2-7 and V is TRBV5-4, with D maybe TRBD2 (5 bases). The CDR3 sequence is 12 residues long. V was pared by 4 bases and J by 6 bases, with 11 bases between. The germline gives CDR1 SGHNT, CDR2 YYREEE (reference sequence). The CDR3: CASSPGSGEQYF. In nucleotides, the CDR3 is TGTGCCAGCAGCCCCGGCAGCGGCGAGCAGTACTTC.

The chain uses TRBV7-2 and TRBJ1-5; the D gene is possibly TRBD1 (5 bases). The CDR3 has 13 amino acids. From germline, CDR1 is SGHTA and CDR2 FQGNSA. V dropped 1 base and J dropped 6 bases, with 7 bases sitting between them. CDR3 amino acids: CASSLGRAQPQHF. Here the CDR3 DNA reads TGTGCCAGCAGCTTAGGCAGGGCTCAGCCCCAGCATTTT.

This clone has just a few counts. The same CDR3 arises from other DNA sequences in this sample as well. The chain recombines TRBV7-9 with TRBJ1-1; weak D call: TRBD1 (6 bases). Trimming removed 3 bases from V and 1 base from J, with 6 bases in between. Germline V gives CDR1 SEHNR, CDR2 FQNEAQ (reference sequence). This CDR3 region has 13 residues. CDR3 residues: CASSLTGNTEAFF. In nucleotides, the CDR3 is TGTGCCAGCAGCTTGACAGGGAACACTGAAGCTTTCTTT.

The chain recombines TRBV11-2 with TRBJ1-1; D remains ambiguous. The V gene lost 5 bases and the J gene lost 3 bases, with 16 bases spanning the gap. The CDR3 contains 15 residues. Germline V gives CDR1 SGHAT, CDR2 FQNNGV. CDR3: CASSGLTRRDTEAFF. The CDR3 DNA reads TGTGCCAGCAGCGGCCTGACGAGGAGGGACACTGAAGCTTTCTTT.